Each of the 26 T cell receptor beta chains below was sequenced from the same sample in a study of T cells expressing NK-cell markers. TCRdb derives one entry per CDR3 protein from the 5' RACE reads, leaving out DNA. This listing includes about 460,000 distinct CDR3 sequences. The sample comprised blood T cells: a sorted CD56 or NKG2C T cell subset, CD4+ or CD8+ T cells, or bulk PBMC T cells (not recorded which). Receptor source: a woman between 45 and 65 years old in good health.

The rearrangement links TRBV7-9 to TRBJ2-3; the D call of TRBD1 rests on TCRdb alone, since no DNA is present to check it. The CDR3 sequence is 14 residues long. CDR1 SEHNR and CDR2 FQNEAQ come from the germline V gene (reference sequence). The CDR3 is CASSLGERTDTQYF.

The CDR3: CASSQGPGGLEQYF. The gene calls are TRBV3-1 and TRBJ2-7; TCRdb's D gene call, TRBD2, goes unchecked for lack of DNA. The CDR3 contains 14 residues. Germline V CDR1 and CDR2: LGHDT, YNNKEL (reference sequence).

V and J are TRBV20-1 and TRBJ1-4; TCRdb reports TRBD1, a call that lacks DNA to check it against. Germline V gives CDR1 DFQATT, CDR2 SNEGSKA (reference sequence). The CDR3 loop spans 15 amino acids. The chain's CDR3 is CSARRTSLLGEKLFF.

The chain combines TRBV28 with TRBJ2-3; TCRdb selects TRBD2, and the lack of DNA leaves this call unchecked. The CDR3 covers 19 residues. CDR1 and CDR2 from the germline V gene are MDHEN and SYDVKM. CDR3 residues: CASSPPTSFALEATDTQYF. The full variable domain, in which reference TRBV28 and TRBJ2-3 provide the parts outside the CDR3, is DVKVTQSSRYLVKRTGEKVFLECVQDMDHENMFWYRQDPGLGLRLIYFSYDVKMKEKGDIPEGYSVSREKKERFSLILESASTNQTSMYLCASSPPTSFALEATDTQYFGPGTRLTVL.

CDR3 amino acids: CASSHRGAHKETQYF. The chain recombines TRBV3-1 with TRBJ2-5; the D gene TCRdb calls, TRBD1, cannot be checked with no DNA. Germline V gene sequence: CDR1 LGHDT, CDR2 YNNKEL (reference sequence). This CDR3 has 15 amino acids.

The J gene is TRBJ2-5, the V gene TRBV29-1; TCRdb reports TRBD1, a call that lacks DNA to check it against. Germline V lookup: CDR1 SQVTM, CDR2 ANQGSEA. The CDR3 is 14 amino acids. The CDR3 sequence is CSVEDWAGMETQYF.

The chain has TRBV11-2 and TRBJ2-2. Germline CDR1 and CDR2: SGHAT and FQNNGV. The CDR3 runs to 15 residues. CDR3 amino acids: CASSLSGHVTGELFF.

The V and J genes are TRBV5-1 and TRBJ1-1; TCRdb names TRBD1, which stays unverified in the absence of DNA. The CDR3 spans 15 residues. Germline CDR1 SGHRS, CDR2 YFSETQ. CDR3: CASSPGTVLNTEAFF.

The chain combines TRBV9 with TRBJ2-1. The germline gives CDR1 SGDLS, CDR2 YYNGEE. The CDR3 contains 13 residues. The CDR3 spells CASSVEPNNEQFF.

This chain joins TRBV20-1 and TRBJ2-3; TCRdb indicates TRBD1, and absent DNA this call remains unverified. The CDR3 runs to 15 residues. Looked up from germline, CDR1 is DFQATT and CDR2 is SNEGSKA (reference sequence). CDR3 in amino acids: CSASTGYSSTDTQYF.

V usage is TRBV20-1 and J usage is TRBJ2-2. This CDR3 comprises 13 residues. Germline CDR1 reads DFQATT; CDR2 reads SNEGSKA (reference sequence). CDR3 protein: CSARDSPTGELFF.

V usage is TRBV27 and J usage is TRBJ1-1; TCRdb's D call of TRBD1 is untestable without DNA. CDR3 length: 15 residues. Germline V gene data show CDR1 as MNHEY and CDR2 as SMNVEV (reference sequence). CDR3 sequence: CASSQFTGLNTEAFF.

CDR3 residues: CASSSPGRVEQFF. The chain is built from TRBV5-1 and TRBJ2-1; with no DNA, the TCRdb D assignment of TRBD2 cannot be verified. CDR3 length: 13 residues. Germline V CDR1 and CDR2: SGHRS, YFSETQ.

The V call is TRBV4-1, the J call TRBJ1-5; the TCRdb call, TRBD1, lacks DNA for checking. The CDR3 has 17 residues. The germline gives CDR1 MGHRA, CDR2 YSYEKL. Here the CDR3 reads CASSQDSGGRGRQPQHF.

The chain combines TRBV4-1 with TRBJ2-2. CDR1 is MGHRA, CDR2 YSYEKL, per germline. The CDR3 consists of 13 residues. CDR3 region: CASSHDRNGELFF.

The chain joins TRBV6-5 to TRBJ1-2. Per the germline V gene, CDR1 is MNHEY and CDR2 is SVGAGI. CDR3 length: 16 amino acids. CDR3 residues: CASGRPEVLANYGYTF.

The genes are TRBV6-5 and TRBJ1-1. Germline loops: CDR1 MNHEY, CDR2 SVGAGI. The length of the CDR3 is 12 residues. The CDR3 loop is CASSYRNAEAFF.

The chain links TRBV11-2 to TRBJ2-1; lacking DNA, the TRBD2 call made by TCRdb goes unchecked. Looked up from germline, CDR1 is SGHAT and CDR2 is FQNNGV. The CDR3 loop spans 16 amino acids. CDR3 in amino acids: CASSPLAGKRDNEQFF. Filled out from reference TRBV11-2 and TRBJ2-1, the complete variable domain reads EAGVAQSPRYKIIEKRQSVAFWCNPISGHATLYWYQQILGQGPKLLIQFQNNGVVDDSQLPKDRFSAERLKGVDSTLKIQPAKLEDSAVYLCASSPLAGKRDNEQFFGPGTRLTVL.

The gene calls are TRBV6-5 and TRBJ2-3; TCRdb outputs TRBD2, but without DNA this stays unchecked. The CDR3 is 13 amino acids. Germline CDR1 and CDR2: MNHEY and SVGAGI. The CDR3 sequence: CAVGGAHTDTQYF.

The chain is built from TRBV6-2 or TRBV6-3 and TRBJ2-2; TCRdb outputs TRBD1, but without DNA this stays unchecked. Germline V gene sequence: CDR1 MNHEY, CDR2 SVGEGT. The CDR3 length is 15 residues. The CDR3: CASSYGTVNTGELFF.

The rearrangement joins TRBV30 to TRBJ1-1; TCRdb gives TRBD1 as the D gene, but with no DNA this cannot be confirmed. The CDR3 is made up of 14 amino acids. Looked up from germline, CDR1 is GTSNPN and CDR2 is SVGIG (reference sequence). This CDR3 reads CAWSEPGLVAEAFF.

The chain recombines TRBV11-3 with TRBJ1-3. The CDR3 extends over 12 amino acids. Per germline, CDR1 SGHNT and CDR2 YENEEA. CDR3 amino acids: CASAATGNTIYF.

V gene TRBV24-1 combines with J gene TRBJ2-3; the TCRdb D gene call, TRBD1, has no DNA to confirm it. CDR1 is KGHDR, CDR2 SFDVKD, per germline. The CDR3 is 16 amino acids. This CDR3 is CATSDPVGQGPDTQYF.

CDR3 in amino acids: CASRQAGGTQRDEQFF. The chain has TRBV11-1 and TRBJ2-1; as DNA is missing, the TRBD2 call by TCRdb cannot be tested. CDR1 SGHAT and CDR2 FQDESV come from the germline V gene (reference sequence). This CDR3 has 16 amino acids.

CDR3 protein: CASSPKTGTEYSSSYEQYF. This rearrangement joins TRBV18 to TRBJ2-7; checking the TCRdb D call of TRBD1 is not possible without DNA. This CDR3 has 19 residues. CDR1 is KGHSH, CDR2 LQKENI, per germline.

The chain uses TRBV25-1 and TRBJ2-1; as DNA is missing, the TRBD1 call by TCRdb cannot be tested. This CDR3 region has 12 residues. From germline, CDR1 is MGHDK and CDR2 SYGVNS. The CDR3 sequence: CASRAQGLEQFF. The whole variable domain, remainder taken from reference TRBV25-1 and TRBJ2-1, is EADIYQTPRYLVIGTGKKITLECSQTMGHDKMYWYQQDPGMELHLIHYSYGVNSTEKGDLSSESTVSRIRTEHFPLTLESARPSHTSQYLCASRAQGLEQFFGPGTRLTVL.